Listed below are T cell receptor beta chains from one sample, sequenced in a study of blood T cell repertoires in COVID-19. Profiled with immunoSEQ multiplex PCR; TCRdb holds only in-frame clones, not every one. The sample records a few hundred thousand clones, approximately 90% being singletons. Material: peripheral blood. Source of these receptors: a woman between 40 and 50 years old with acute or convalescent COVID-19. CDR3s include the opening cysteine and the closing phenylalanine or tryptophan. The order of the fields is clone size, J gene, D gene, V gene, CDR3 protein, CDR3 DNA. D genes are given only for firm matches. Not all rows give a size; the values are once, few, many and, for expanded clones, a class.

>NA|TRBJ2-5|TRBD2|TRBV6-5
CASSRDYSASPQYF
TGTGCCAGCAGCCGGGACTATAGCGCCTCTCCCCAGTACTTC
>NA|TRBJ1-4|NA|TRBV27
CASSLSSQGFGKLFF
TGTGCCAGCAGTTTATCCTCGCAGGGATTCGGAAAACTGTTTTTT
>NA|TRBJ1-2|NA|TRBV7-9
CASSPAPDRNYGYTF
TGTGCCAGCAGCCCAGCCCCGGACAGAAACTATGGCTACACCTTC
>NA|TRBJ1-5|TRBD1|TRBV19
CASSIRDRKQPQHF
TGTGCCAGTAGTATCCGGGACAGAAAACAGCCCCAGCATTTT
>NA|TRBJ2-5|NA|TRBV19
CASSIARVVGETQYF
TGTGCCAGTAGTATTGCCAGGGTAGTTGGAGAGACCCAGTACTTC
>NA|TRBJ1-2|NA|TRBV12-5
CASGLGVSNYGYTF
TGTGCTAGTGGTTTAGGGGTGTCTAACTATGGCTACACCTTC
>NA|TRBJ1-1|NA|TRBV6-5
CASRRVQNTEAFF
TGTGCCAGCAGGCGGGTTCAGAACACTGAAGCTTTCTTT
>NA|TRBJ1-1|NA|TRBV30
CAWSVQEGTEAFF
TGTGCCTGGAGTGTACAGGAGGGCACTGAAGCTTTCTTT
>NA|TRBJ2-1|NA|TRBV9
CASSEAPYNEQFF
TGTGCCAGCTCCGAGGCTCCCTACAATGAGCAGTTCTTC
>NA|TRBJ1-1|NA|TRBV7-8
CASSSAGAGLNTEAFF
TGTGCCAGCAGCTCAGCGGGCGCAGGGCTCAACACTGAAGCTTTCTTT
>NA|TRBJ1-2|TRBD1|TRBV2
CASSPSTGANYGYTF
TGTGCCAGCAGTCCCTCGACAGGGGCTAACTATGGCTACACCTTC
>NA|TRBJ1-2|TRBD1|TRBV10-2
CASIPDRDRIGGYTF
TGCGCCAGCATCCCAGACCGGGACAGGATCGGTGGCTACACCTTC
>NA|TRBJ1-4|TRBD1|TRBV4-2
CASSLGQGDEKLFF
TGTGCCAGCAGCCTAGGACAGGGGGATGAAAAACTGTTTTTT
>NA|TRBJ1-2|TRBD1|TRBV4-1
CASSRDSYGYTF
TGCGCCAGCAGCAGGGACAGTTATGGCTACACCTTC
>NA|TRBJ2-3|TRBD2|TRBV5-6
CASSPGTSGDTQYF
TGTGCCAGCAGCCCGGGGACTAGCGGGGATACGCAGTATTTT
>once|TRBJ2-3|TRBD2|TRBV4-1
CASSSLGLAGGFRSTDTQYF
TGCGCCAGCAGCTCTCTGGGACTAGCGGGGGGCTTTCGTAGCACAGATACGCAGTATTTT
>NA|TRBJ1-4|NA|TRBV7-2
CASSSTGGEKLFF
TGTGCCAGCAGCTCAACCGGCGGTGAAAAACTGTTTTTT
>NA|TRBJ1-3|NA|TRBV30
CAWRAGGGNTIYF
TGTGCCTGGAGAGCAGGTGGTGGAAACACCATATATTTT
>NA|TRBJ2-3|TRBD1|TRBV3-1/TRBV3-2
CASSHWDRGSDTQYF
TGTGCCAGCAGCCATTGGGACAGGGGATCAGATACGCAGTATTTT
>NA|TRBJ2-2|NA|TRBV11-1
CASLHTNTGELFF
TGTGCCAGCCTCCACACCAACACCGGGGAGCTGTTTTTT
>NA|TRBJ1-4|TRBD1|TRBV5-6
CASSLGTGEKLFF
TGTGCCAGCAGCTTGGGGACAGGTGAAAAACTGTTTTTT
>NA|TRBJ2-6|NA|TRBV6-1
CASSEKRRSLGANVLTF
TGTGCCAGCAGTGAAAAACGACGGAGCCTTGGGGCCAACGTCCTGACTTTC
>NA|TRBJ2-5|TRBD1|TRBV10-3
CAIRDRASDQETQYF
TGTGCCATCAGAGACAGGGCCTCCGACCAAGAGACCCAGTACTTC
>NA|TRBJ1-1|NA|TRBV27
CASSLAGANTEAFF
TGTGCCAGCTCTCTTGCGGGGGCGAACACTGAAGCTTTCTTT
>NA|TRBJ1-5|NA|TRBV4-1
CASSPDPSNQPQHF
TGCGCCAGCAGCCCAGACCCCTCCAATCAGCCCCAGCATTTT
>NA|TRBJ2-5|NA|TRBV18
CASSPRSEAQETQYF
TGTGCCAGCTCACCACGGTCGGAGGCCCAAGAGACCCAGTACTTC
>NA|TRBJ2-2|TRBD1|TRBV27
CASRAGGTGELFF
TGTGCCAGCAGAGCAGGGGGCACCGGGGAGCTGTTTTTT
>NA|TRBJ1-1|NA|TRBV7-2
CASSPRRGLVEAFF
TGTGCCAGCAGCCCGCGGCGGGGCCTGGTTGAAGCTTTCTTT
>once|TRBJ1-2|TRBD1|TRBV5-1
CASSPRTGVGYTF
TGCGCCAGCAGCCCCCGGACAGGGGTCGGCTACACCTTC
>NA|TRBJ2-2|TRBD1|TRBV3-1/TRBV3-2
CASSQGQGARTGELFF
TGTGCCAGCAGCCAAGGACAGGGGGCGCGCACCGGGGAGCTGTTTTTT
>NA|TRBJ2-2|NA|TRBV5-1
CASSETGQDTGELFF
TGCGCCAGCAGCGAAACAGGGCAAGACACCGGGGAGCTGTTTTTT
>NA|TRBJ1-6|TRBD1|TRBV10-3
CAINQGDRGVDSPLHF
TGTGCCATCAACCAGGGGGACAGGGGAGTTGATTCACCCCTCCACTTT
>NA|TRBJ2-1|NA|TRBV2
CASSVSPDEQFF
TGTGCCAGCAGTGTTTCGCCGGATGAGCAGTTCTTC
>once|TRBJ1-4|NA|TRBV4-1
CASSQDRTVGLVKKLFF
TGCGCCAGCAGCCAAGATCGGACAGTCGGTCTTGTGAAAAAACTGTTTTTT
>few|TRBJ2-1|TRBD2|TRBV24-1
CATSDLRTSGGSNEQFF
TGTGCCACCAGTGACCTCCGGACTAGCGGGGGATCCAATGAGCAGTTCTTC
>NA|TRBJ1-4|NA|TRBV30
CAWNKGVGNEKLFF
TGTGCCTGGAATAAGGGAGTGGGGAATGAAAAACTGTTTTTT
>NA|TRBJ1-2|NA|TRBV21-1
CASSLGGAFYGYTF
TGTGCCAGCAGCCTCGGAGGGGCGTTCTATGGCTACACCTTC
>NA|TRBJ2-2|TRBD2|TRBV5-1
CASSFSSGNTGELFF
TGCGCCAGCAGCTTTTCTAGCGGAAACACCGGGGAGCTGTTTTTT
>NA|TRBJ1-2|TRBD1|TRBV6-6
CASGDRGRNYGYTF
TGTGCCAGCGGAGACAGGGGGCGAAATTATGGCTACACCTTC
>NA|TRBJ1-5|TRBD1|TRBV19
CASSLDRGRGNQPQHF
TGTGCCAGTAGTCTTGACAGGGGGCGCGGCAATCAGCCCCAGCATTTT
>NA|TRBJ1-1|NA|TRBV11-2
CASSPLQQNTEAFF
TGTGCCAGCAGCCCATTACAGCAGAACACTGAAGCTTTCTTT
>NA|TRBJ1-2|TRBD1|TRBV30
CAWSGQGSNYGYTF
TGTGCCTGGAGCGGACAGGGAAGTAACTATGGCTACACCTTC